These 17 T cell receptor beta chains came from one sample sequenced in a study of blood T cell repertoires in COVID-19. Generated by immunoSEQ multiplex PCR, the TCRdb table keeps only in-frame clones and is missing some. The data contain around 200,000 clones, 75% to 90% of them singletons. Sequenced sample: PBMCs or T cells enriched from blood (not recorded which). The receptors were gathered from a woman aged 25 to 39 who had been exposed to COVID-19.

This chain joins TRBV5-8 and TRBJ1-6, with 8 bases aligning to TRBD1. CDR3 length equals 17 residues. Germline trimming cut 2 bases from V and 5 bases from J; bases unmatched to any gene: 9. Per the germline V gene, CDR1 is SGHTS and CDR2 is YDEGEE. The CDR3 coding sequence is TGTGCCAGCAGCTTTCGGACAGGGATTATGGATAATTCACCCCTCCACTTT. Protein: CASSFRTGIMDNSPLHF.

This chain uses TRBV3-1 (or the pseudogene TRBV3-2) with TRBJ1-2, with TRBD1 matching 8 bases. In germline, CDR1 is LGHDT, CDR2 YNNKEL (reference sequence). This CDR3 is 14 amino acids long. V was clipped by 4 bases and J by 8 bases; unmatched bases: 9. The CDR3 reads CASSPRTGIGGYTF. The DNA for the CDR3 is TGTGCCAGCAGCCCTCGGACAGGGATTGGAGGCTACACCTTC.

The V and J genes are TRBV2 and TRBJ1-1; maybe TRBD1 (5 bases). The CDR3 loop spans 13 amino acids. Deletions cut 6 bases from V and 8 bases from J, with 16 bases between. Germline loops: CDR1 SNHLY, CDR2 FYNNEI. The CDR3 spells CASRDGRGSEAFF. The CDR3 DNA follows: TGTGCCAGCAGGGATGGGAGGGGTTCCGAAGCTTTCTTT.

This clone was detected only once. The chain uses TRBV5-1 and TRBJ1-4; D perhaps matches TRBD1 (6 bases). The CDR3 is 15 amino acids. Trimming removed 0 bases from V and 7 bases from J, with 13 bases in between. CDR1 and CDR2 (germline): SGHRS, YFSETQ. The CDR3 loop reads CASSLVDRLGEKLFF. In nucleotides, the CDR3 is TGCGCCAGCAGCTTGGTCGACAGGTTGGGTGAAAAACTGTTTTTT.

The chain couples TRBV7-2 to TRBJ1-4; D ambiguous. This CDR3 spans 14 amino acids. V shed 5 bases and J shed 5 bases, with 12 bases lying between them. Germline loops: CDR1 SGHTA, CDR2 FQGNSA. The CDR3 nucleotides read TGTGCCAGCAGCGCCGGGGTGGAGAATGAAAAACTGTTTTTT. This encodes CASSAGVENEKLFF.

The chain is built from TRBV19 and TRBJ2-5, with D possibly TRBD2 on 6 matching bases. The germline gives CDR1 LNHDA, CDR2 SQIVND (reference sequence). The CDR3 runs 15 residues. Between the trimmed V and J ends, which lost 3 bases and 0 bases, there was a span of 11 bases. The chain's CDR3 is CASSILRGYQETQYF. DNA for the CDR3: TGTGCCAGTAGTATCCTACGGGGGTACCAAGAGACCCAGTACTTC.

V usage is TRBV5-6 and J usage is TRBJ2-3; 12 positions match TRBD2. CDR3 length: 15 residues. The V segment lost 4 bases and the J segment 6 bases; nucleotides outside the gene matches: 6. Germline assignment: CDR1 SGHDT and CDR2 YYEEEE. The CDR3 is CASSGLAGGLDTQYF. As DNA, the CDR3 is TGTGCCAGCAGCGGCCTAGCGGGGGGGCTGGATACGCAGTATTTT.

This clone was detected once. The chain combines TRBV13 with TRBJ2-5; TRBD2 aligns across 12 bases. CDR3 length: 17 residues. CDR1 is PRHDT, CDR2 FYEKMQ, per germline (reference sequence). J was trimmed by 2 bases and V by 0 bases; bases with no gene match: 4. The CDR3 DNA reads TGTGCCAGCAGCTTAGGCAGACTAGCGGGGGAGCAAGAGACCCAGTACTTC. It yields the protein CASSLGRLAGEQETQYF. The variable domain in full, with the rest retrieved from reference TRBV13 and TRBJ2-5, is AAGVIQSPRHLIKEKRETATLKCYPIPRHDTVYWYQQGPGQDPQFLISFYEKMQSDKGSIPDRFSAQQFSDYHSELNMSSLELGDSALYFCASSLGRLAGEQETQYFGPGTRLLVL.

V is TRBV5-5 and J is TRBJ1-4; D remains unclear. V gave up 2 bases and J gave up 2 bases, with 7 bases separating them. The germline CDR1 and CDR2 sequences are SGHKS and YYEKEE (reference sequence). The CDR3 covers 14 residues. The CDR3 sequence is CASSFLVTNEKLFF. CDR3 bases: TGTGCCAGCAGCTTCCTAGTGACTAATGAAAAACTGTTTTTT.

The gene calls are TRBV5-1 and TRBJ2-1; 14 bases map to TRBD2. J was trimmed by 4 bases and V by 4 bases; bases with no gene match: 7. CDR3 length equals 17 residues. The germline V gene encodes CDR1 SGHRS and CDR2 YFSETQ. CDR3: CASSPGRTSGGYNEQFF. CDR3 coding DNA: TGCGCCAGCAGCCCAGGAAGGACTAGCGGGGGGTACAATGAGCAGTTCTTC.

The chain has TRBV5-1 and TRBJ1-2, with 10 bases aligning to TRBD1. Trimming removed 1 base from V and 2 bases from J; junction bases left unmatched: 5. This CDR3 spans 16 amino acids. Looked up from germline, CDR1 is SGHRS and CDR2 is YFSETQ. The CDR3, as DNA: TGCGCCAGCAGCTTGCCCCGGGACAGGGGAAACTATGGCTACACCTTC. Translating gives CASSLPRDRGNYGYTF.

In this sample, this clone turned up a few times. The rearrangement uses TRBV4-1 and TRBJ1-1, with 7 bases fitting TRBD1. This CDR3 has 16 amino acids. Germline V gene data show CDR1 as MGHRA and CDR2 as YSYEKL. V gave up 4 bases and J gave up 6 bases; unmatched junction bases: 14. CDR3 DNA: TGCGCCAGCAGCCCTGGGACAGAACGACGCTATGCTGAAGCTTTCTTT. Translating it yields CASSPGTERRYAEAFF.

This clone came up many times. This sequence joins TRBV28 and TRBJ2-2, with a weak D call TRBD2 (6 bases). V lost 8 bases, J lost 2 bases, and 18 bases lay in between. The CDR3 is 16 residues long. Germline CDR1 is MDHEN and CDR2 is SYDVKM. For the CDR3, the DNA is TGTGCCAGCGGGGGGATCCGGGTCGTTAACACCGGGGAGCTGTTTTTT. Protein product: CASGGIRVVNTGELFF. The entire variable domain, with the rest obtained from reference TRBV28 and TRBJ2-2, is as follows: DVKVTQSSRYLVKRTGEKVFLECVQDMDHENMFWYRQDPGLGLRLIYFSYDVKMKEKGDIPEGYSVSREKKERFSLILESASTNQTSMYLCASGGIRVVNTGELFFGEGSRLTVL.

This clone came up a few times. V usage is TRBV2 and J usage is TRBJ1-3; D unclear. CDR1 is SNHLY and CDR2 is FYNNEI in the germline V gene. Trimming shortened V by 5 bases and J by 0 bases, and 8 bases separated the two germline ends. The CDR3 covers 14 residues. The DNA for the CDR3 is TGTGCCAGCAGTACAGATTACTCTGGAAACACCATATATTTT. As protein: CASSTDYSGNTIYF.

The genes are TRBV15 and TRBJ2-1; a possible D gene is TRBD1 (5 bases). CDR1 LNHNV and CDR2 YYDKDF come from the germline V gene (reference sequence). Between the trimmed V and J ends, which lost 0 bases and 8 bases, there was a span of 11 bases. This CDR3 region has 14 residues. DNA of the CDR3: TGTGCCACCAGCAGAGATCAGGGTTCGCATGAGCAGTTCTTC. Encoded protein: CATSRDQGSHEQFF.

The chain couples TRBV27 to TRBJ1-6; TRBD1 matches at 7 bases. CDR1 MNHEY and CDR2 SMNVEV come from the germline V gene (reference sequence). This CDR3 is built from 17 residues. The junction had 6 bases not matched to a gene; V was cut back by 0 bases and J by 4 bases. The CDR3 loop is CASSLSSRQGYNSPLHF. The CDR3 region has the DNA TGTGCCAGCAGTTTATCTTCCCGACAGGGATATAATTCACCCCTCCACTTT.

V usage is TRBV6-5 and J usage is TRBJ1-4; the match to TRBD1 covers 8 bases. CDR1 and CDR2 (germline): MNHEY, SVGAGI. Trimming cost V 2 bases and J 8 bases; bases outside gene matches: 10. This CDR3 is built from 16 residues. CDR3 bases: TGTGCCAGCAGTTACATAACAGGGGGAGTAGGGGAAAAACTGTTTTTT. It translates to CASSYITGGVGEKLFF.